The 26 T cell receptor beta chains presented below share a single source sample, sequenced in a study of blood T cell repertoires in COVID-19. Measured with immunoSEQ multiplex PCR; TCRdb has only the in-frame clones, and not every one. The table has around 170,000 clones, under 85% seen once. The sequenced sample was PBMCs or T cells enriched from blood (not recorded which). The receptor source for this set is a man aged 45-60 years who had recovered from COVID-19.

The V gene is TRBV7-2, the J gene TRBJ1-1; 8 bases are shared with TRBD1. The germline V gene has CDR1 SGHTA and CDR2 FQGNSA. After removal of 5 bases from V and 1 base from J, the junction contained 12 bases not matched to a gene. The CDR3 loop spans 17 amino acids. The CDR3 protein is CASSPLRGQGKNTEAFF. DNA for the CDR3: TGTGCCAGCAGCCCCCTCCGAGGACAGGGAAAGAACACTGAAGCTTTCTTT.

The rearrangement links TRBV19 to TRBJ1-1, with a tentative D call TRBD1 (6 bases). In germline, CDR1 is LNHDA, CDR2 SQIVND (reference sequence). The CDR3 length is 14 residues. The V and J ends lost 5 bases and 8 bases respectively, with 18 bases between them. The CDR3 nucleotides read TGTGCCAGTAGTGATCAAGGCAGGGGTGAGGAAGCTTTCTTT. Translated: CASSDQGRGEEAFF.

The rearrangement uses TRBV23-1 and TRBJ2-4; D ambiguous. TRBV23-1 is classed as an ORF, of uncertain function. CDR3 size: 17 residues. V lost 0 bases, J lost 0 bases, and 12 bases lay in between. The CDR3 nucleotides read TGCGCCAGCAGTCAATCTAAATATCTCGGAGCCAAAAACATTCAGTACTTC. This sequence encodes CASSQSKYLGAKNIQYF.

This rearrangement joins TRBV5-1 to TRBJ1-6; D is perhaps TRBD1 (5 bases). The V gene lost 2 bases and the J gene lost 10 bases, with 19 bases spanning the gap. The CDR3 loop spans 16 amino acids. CDR1 SGHRS and CDR2 YFSETQ come from the germline V gene. CDR3 in DNA: TGCGCCAGCAGCTTTGGAGCTACGGGACTGAAATCACCCCTCCACTTT. It encodes CASSFGATGLKSPLHF.

A few counts support this clone. This chain joins TRBV29-1 and TRBJ1-2; D is perhaps TRBD1 (6 bases). CDR3 length: 15 amino acids. Germline loops: CDR1 SQVTM, CDR2 ANQGSEA. V was clipped by 4 bases and J by 0 bases, with 15 bases between them. The CDR3 sequence: CSVVPAGASNYGYTF. The DNA of the CDR3 is TGCAGCGTTGTCCCGGCAGGGGCCTCTAACTATGGCTACACCTTC.

The chain joins TRBV29-1 to TRBJ2-2; TRBD2 aligns across 8 bases. The CDR3 loop spans 13 amino acids. V lost 5 bases and J lost 1; bases outside the gene matches: 0. The V gene's germline CDR1 is SQVTM and CDR2 ANQGSEA. The CDR3 coding sequence is TGCAGCGTTAGCGGGGGGAACACCGGGGAGCTGTTTTTT. Translation gives CSVSGGNTGELFF.

This chain links TRBV11-2 with TRBJ1-1; TRBD1 might be the D (6 bases). Per the germline V gene, CDR1 is SGHAT and CDR2 is FQNNGV. V lost 5 bases and J 0 bases, leaving 19 bases between the germline ends. The CDR3 loop spans 17 amino acids. This chain's CDR3 is CASSKLRTALMNTEAFF. The CDR3 DNA follows: TGTGCCAGCAGCAAACTACGGACAGCGCTCATGAACACTGAAGCTTTCTTT.

The chain combines TRBV27 with TRBJ1-5; no reliable D call. CDR1 MNHEY and CDR2 SMNVEV come from the germline V gene (reference sequence). Between the trimmed V and J ends, which lost 0 bases and 7 bases, there was a span of 10 bases. CDR3 length: 14 amino acids. The CDR3 DNA is TGTGCCAGCAGTTTATCGGCACTATCCCAGCCCCAGCATTTT. Its translation: CASSLSALSQPQHF.

The V and J genes are TRBV4-1 and TRBJ2-7; possibly TRBD1 for D (6 bases). CDR3 length: 14 residues. V gave up 4 bases and J gave up 0 bases, with 10 bases separating them. Looked up from germline, CDR1 is MGHRA and CDR2 is YSYEKL. The CDR3 reads CASSLRGDSYEQYF. The CDR3 coding sequence is TGCGCCAGCAGCCTCAGGGGCGACTCCTACGAGCAGTACTTC.

The rearrangement uses TRBV7-9 and TRBJ1-1; possible D gene TRBD1, 6 bases. Germline assignment: CDR1 SEHNR and CDR2 FQNEAQ (reference sequence). V shed 5 bases and J shed 1 base, with 11 bases lying between them. CDR3 size: 14 residues. CDR3 amino acids: CASSVGQRNTEAFF. The CDR3 DNA sequence: TGTGCCAGCAGCGTTGGACAGAGGAACACTGAAGCTTTCTTT. Together with reference TRBV7-9 and TRBJ1-1, the CDR3 gives the full variable domain: DTGVSQNPRHKITKRGQNVTFRCDPISEHNRLYWYRQTLGQGPEFLTYFQNEAQLEKSRLLSDRFSAERPKGSFSTLEIQRTEQGDSAMYLCASSVGQRNTEAFFGQGTRLTVV.

The chain is built from TRBV5-6 and TRBJ2-1; TRBD2 might be the D (6 bases). There are 15 residues in the CDR3. V lost 2 bases, J lost 6 bases, and 15 bases lay in between. CDR1 and CDR2 (germline): SGHDT, YYEEEE. The CDR3 DNA follows: TGTGCCAGCAGCTTTGGGCGGGGTCTGGTCAATGAGCAGTTCTTC. Amino acid sequence: CASSFGRGLVNEQFF.

J is TRBJ1-2 and V is TRBV3-1 (or the pseudogene TRBV3-2); a possible D gene is TRBD1 (5 bases). The V end lost 4 bases, the J end lost 0 bases, and 12 bases lay between the germline ends. CDR1 and CDR2 (germline): LGHDT, YNNKEL (reference sequence). This CDR3 comprises 15 residues. The CDR3 loop is CASSPGFGANYGYTF. DNA for the CDR3: TGTGCCAGCAGCCCAGGGTTTGGGGCTAACTATGGCTACACCTTC.

This rearrangement joins TRBV19 to TRBJ2-7; a possible D gene is TRBD1 (5 bases). Germline CDR1 is LNHDA and CDR2 is SQIVND (reference sequence). V was clipped by 3 bases and J by 0 bases, with 12 bases between them. The CDR3 has 15 amino acids. The CDR3 nucleotides are TGTGCCAGTAGTATGGGCCGACAGAGCTCCTACGAGCAGTACTTC. It encodes CASSMGRQSSYEQYF.

The CDR3 loop is CASSTTGTSNYGYTF. CDR3 DNA: TGTGCCAGCAGCACTACCGGGACATCTAACTATGGCTACACCTTC. The chain joins TRBV7-2 to TRBJ1-2; maybe TRBD1 (6 bases). The CDR3 loop spans 15 amino acids. The V and J ends lost 5 bases and 0 bases respectively, with 13 bases between them. Germline CDR1 and CDR2: SGHTA and FQGNSA.

V usage is TRBV7-6 and J usage is TRBJ1-3; weak D call: TRBD1 (5 bases). Trimming took 1 base from V and 0 from J, leaving 7 bases between them. Looked up from germline, CDR1 is SGHVS and CDR2 is FNYEAQ. This CDR3 spans 15 amino acids. The CDR3 DNA is TGTGCCAGCAGCTTAGGGGGGGACTCTGGAAACACCATATATTTT. It is translated as CASSLGGDSGNTIYF.

There are a few counts of this clone. The J gene is TRBJ2-3, the V gene TRBV6-5, with 9 bases that match TRBD1. V gave up 7 bases and J gave up 4 bases; unmatched junction bases: 3. This CDR3 has 13 amino acids. Germline V lookup: CDR1 MNHEY, CDR2 SVGAGI. CDR3 coding DNA: TGTGCCAGCAAGGGACAGGGCCCAGATACGCAGTATTTT. Protein product: CASKGQGPDTQYF.

V is TRBV29-1 and J is TRBJ1-2; D uncertain. This CDR3 comprises 11 residues. Trimming left V 6 bases short and J 7 bases short, with 12 bases between. Germline assignment: CDR1 SQVTM and CDR2 ANQGSEA. The CDR3, as DNA: TGCAGCGTATTACATTCTTCTGGCTACACCTTC. Its protein is CSVLHSSGYTF. Supplemented by reference TRBV29-1 and TRBJ1-2, the full variable domain reads SAVISQKPSRDICQRGTSLTIQCQVDSQVTMMFWYRQQPGQSLTLIATANQGSEATYESGFVIDKFPISRPNLTFSTLTVSNMSPEDSSIYLCSVLHSSGYTFGSGTRLTVV.

The chain is built from TRBV7-2 and TRBJ1-2; unclear D gene. The V end was cut by 2 bases, the J end by 4 bases, with 8 bases between. Germline V CDR1 and CDR2: SGHTA, FQGNSA. The length of the CDR3 is 13 residues. The CDR3 DNA follows: TGTGCCAGCAGCTTATCCCTTAGCTATGGCTACACCTTC. It specifies CASSLSLSYGYTF.

CDR3 residues: CASSPSSGGVTDTQYF. As DNA, the CDR3 is TGTGCCAGCAGCCCGTCTAGCGGGGGAGTCACAGATACGCAGTATTTT. The chain employs TRBV11-2 and TRBJ2-3; 10 nucleotides align to TRBD2. V trimming: 5 bases; J trimming: 2 bases; junction bases outside the gene matches: 7. The CDR3 sequence is 16 residues long. CDR1 and CDR2 from the germline V gene are SGHAT and FQNNGV.

This chain uses TRBV5-1 with TRBJ2-7; TRBD1 aligns across 7 bases. Germline V gives CDR1 SGHRS, CDR2 YFSETQ. This CDR3 has 14 amino acids. The junction had 5 bases not matched to a gene; V was cut back by 2 bases and J by 3 bases. The CDR3 here is CASSFEQGNYEQYF. The CDR3 bases are TGCGCCAGCAGCTTCGAACAGGGGAACTACGAGCAGTACTTC. The entire variable domain, with the rest obtained from reference TRBV5-1 and TRBJ2-7, is as follows: KAGVTQTPRYLIKTRGQQVTLSCSPISGHRSVSWYQQTPGQGLQFLFEYFSETQRNKGNFPGRFSGRQFSNSRSEMNVSTLELGDSALYLCASSFEQGNYEQYFGPGTRLTVT.

The CDR3 is CASSTSRDRANHYEQYF. The CDR3 nucleotides read TGTGCCAGCAGTACTAGCAGAGACAGGGCCAACCACTACGAGCAGTACTTC. This chain connects TRBV27 to TRBJ2-7; a weak D match, TRBD1 (7 bases). In germline, CDR1 is MNHEY, CDR2 SMNVEV (reference sequence). With 5 bases removed from V and 3 bases from J, the gap between germline ends came to 23 bases. The CDR3 runs 17 residues.

The rearrangement uses TRBV5-1 and TRBJ1-5; unclear D gene. This CDR3 has 14 amino acids. CDR1 and CDR2 (germline): SGHRS, YFSETQ. Trimming took 2 bases from V and 3 from J, leaving 9 bases between them. The CDR3: CASSFGEVNQPQHF. As DNA, the CDR3 is TGCGCCAGCAGCTTTGGGGAGGTCAATCAGCCCCAGCATTTT. Based on the CDR3 plus reference TRBV5-1 and TRBJ1-5, the full variable domain is KAGVTQTPRYLIKTRGQQVTLSCSPISGHRSVSWYQQTPGQGLQFLFEYFSETQRNKGNFPGRFSGRQFSNSRSEMNVSTLELGDSALYLCASSFGEVNQPQHFGDGTRLSIL.

This clone was observed a few times. V gene TRBV12-5 combines with J gene TRBJ1-1, with unresolved D. The CDR3 has 15 amino acids. CDR1 is LGHNT, CDR2 FRNRAP, per germline. V gave up 4 bases and J gave up 5 bases, with 17 bases separating them. DNA of the CDR3: TGTGCTAGTGGTTCAGGACGGGGATTAACGACTGAAGCTTTCTTT. Translated: CASGSGRGLTTEAFF.

The chain uses TRBV6-5 and TRBJ1-2; weak D call: TRBD1 (5 bases). Trimming removed 10 bases from V and 0 bases from J, with 12 bases in between. Germline values: CDR1 MNHEY, CDR2 SVGAGI. The CDR3 is made up of 13 amino acids. The CDR3, as DNA: TGTGCCACCCGCCGGGGGGCTAACTATGGCTACACCTTC. Its translation is CATRRGANYGYTF.

Of note for this clone: The sample carries other DNA sequences with the same CDR3. The V and J genes are TRBV18 and TRBJ1-5, with D possibly being TRBD1 (5 bases). From germline, CDR1 is KGHSH and CDR2 LQKENI. This CDR3 has 13 residues. V lost 4 bases and J lost 5, with 9 bases in between. The CDR3 DNA sequence: TGTGCCAGCTCACGGGCCAGGGATCAGCCCCAGCATTTT. Its protein product is CASSRARDQPQHF.

J is TRBJ2-4 and V is TRBV18; perhaps TRBD1 as D (6 bases). Germline loops: CDR1 KGHSH, CDR2 LQKENI. The CDR3 consists of 14 residues. V was cut by 5 bases and J by 5 bases, with 13 bases left in between. CDR3 residues: CASSKRTDQNIQYF. The CDR3 nucleotides are TGTGCCAGCTCAAAGAGGACAGATCAAAACATTCAGTACTTC.